This paragraph reports one T cell receptor (beta chain). Its antigen is currently unknown. Mouse gene names and germline throughout. The CDR3 is cut off 1 residue early in the read; its end comes from the germline J gene. In germline, CDR1 is LGHDT, CDR2 YNNKQL (reference sequence). Trimming removed 5 bases from V and 1 base from J; junction bases left unmatched: 1. This CDR3 has 15 amino acids. The sample is drawn from a study of tissue T cells after allogeneic stem cell transplantation. The study's findings and limits: Anatomically similar tissues had similar TCR repertoires within each patient. Across patients, clones rarely overlapped, yet motif clusters were shared tissue-specifically. Which tissue TCRs were alloreactive or antigen-specific was not determined. Some clones might be persisting host cells.

TCRdb's copy holds only in-frame clones and misses some; the assay was immunoSEQ multiplex PCR. The profile shows tens of thousands of clones, nearly 75% of them singletons. This sequence originates from a pool of C57BL/6 mice in good health. The J gene is TRBJ2-1, the V gene TRBV4; 11 nucleotides match TRBD2. Sequencing input: sorted cells pooled from one or two spleens. CDR3 DNA (partial): TGTGCCAGCAGCCGGGACTGGGGGAACTATGCTGAGCAGTTC. Its protein is CASSRDWGNYAEQF. The entire CDR3 protein is CASSRDWGNYAEQFF.